This note documents a single T cell receptor beta chain sequence. The data were obtained in a study of CD8 T cells in Susac syndrome. A quantity of about 0.45 to 1 ug RNA underwent reverse transcription using random hexamers. MiXCR was run by TCRdb on the immunoSEQ multiplex PCR reads, yielding one entry per CDR3 protein. This sample yields about 430,000 distinct CDR3 sequences, of which about 85% are seen a single time; about 0.12% belongs to the top ten. Control patients had untreated stable or active relapsing-remitting multiple sclerosis by revised McDonald criteria. The CD8+ and CD4+ T cells were isolated magnetically using a negative isolation approach, whereas the TEMRA cells were enriched by FACS. This CDR3 contains 14 residues. J lost 4 bases, V lost 5 bases, and 3 bases had no gene match. The germline CDR1 and CDR2 sequences are SQVTM and ANQGSEA.

The V call is TRBV29-1, the J call TRBJ2-2; TRBD2 agrees at 11 bases. The source material was CD8+ T cells from PBMCs. This sequence was found in a human donor with multiple sclerosis. The CDR3 is CSVTTSGGTGELFF. The CDR3 coding sequence is TGCAGCGTTACAACTAGCGGGGGCACCGGGGAGCTGTTTTTT.